These 22 T cell receptor beta chains were sequenced from one sample in a study of blood T cell repertoires in COVID-19. TCRdb keeps only in-frame clones here, not all; method: immunoSEQ multiplex PCR. The sample records some 210,000 clones, 70% to 90% being singletons. Source material: peripheral blood. Source of these receptors: a woman in her fifties or sixties with active or convalescent COVID-19.

This chain connects TRBV6-5 to TRBJ1-5; 8 bases are shared with TRBD1. The germline V gene has CDR1 MNHEY and CDR2 SVGAGI. V dropped 6 bases and J dropped 2; count of bases not matched to a gene: 6. CDR3 length: 15 amino acids. CDR3 nucleotides: TGTGCCAGCAGGATAAAGGACAGGGGCAATCAGCCCCAGCATTTT. Translation gives CASRIKDRGNQPQHF.

The sample holds one count of this clone. The chain uses TRBV5-1 and TRBJ1-1; D unresolved. Per the germline V gene, CDR1 is SGHRS and CDR2 is YFSETQ. CDR3 length equals 11 residues. V was cut by 8 bases and J by 0 bases, with 5 bases left in between. The CDR3 loop reads CASSVNTEAFF. CDR3 bases: TGCGCCAGTTCGGTGAACACTGAAGCTTTCTTT. Combining the CDR3 with reference TRBV5-1 and TRBJ1-1 gives the whole variable domain KAGVTQTPRYLIKTRGQQVTLSCSPISGHRSVSWYQQTPGQGLQFLFEYFSETQRNKGNFPGRFSGRQFSNSRSEMNVSTLELGDSALYLCASSVNTEAFFGQGTRLTVV.

This chain connects TRBV4-1 to TRBJ1-1, with D possibly matching TRBD1 (6 bases). V shed 6 bases and J shed 0 bases, with 14 bases lying between them. There are 15 residues in the CDR3. Germline V lookup: CDR1 MGHRA, CDR2 YSYEKL. The CDR3 spells CASRGGGGMNTEAFF. In DNA form, the CDR3 reads TGCGCCAGCAGAGGGGGTGGAGGCATGAACACTGAAGCTTTCTTT.

The rearrangement joins TRBV11-2 to TRBJ1-1; 7 nucleotides agree with TRBD1. The CDR3 spans 11 residues. Trimming removed 2 bases from V and 10 bases from J; junction bases left unmatched: 1. CDR1 and CDR2 from the germline V gene are SGHAT and FQNNGV. This CDR3 is CASSLTGAAFF. The CDR3 DNA reads as TGTGCCAGCAGCTTAACAGGGGCAGCTTTCTTT.

This chain links TRBV19 with TRBJ1-5; 9 positions match TRBD1. Trimming removed 5 bases from V and 0 bases from J; junction bases left unmatched: 5. CDR3 size: 16 residues. The V gene's germline CDR1 is LNHDA and CDR2 SQIVND (reference sequence). This CDR3 reads CASSRRTGDSNQPQHF. Written as DNA, the CDR3 is TGTGCCAGTAGTCGGCGGACAGGGGATAGCAATCAGCCCCAGCATTTT.

This sequence joins TRBV4-2 and TRBJ2-5; 12 nucleotides align to TRBD2. V trimming: 5 bases; J trimming: 3 bases; junction bases outside the gene matches: 4. CDR3 length: 15 amino acids. Per germline, CDR1 LGHNA and CDR2 YNFKEQ. CDR3 sequence (DNA): TGTGCCAGCAGCGACCTAGCGGGAGGGGAAGAGACCCAGTACTTC. The encoded protein is CASSDLAGGEETQYF.

CDR3 nucleotides: TGTGCCATCAGTGAGTCGCGAGCGGGGGCCCATGAGCAGTTCTTC. It is translated as CAISESRAGAHEQFF. V usage is TRBV10-3 and J usage is TRBJ2-1; 8 bases map to TRBD2. Trimming took 0 bases from V and 8 from J; bases not matched to a gene: 6. The CDR3 length is 15 residues. Germline assignment: CDR1 ENHRY and CDR2 SYGVKD.

This chain uses TRBV30 with TRBJ2-2; TRBD2 is a possible D gene (6 bases). The V end was cut by 2 bases, the J end by 5 bases, with 15 bases between. CDR1 is GTSNPN, CDR2 SVGIG, per germline (reference sequence). The CDR3 is 15 amino acids. The CDR3 sequence: CAWSMGLSFTGELFF. Written as DNA, the CDR3 is TGTGCCTGGAGTATGGGACTGTCCTTTACCGGGGAGCTGTTTTTT.

The chain couples TRBV2 to TRBJ2-7; no firm D call. The germline V gene has CDR1 SNHLY and CDR2 FYNNEI. V was trimmed by 7 bases and J by 5 bases, leaving 15 bases between them. The CDR3 consists of 13 residues. The CDR3 here is CASTPNPRHEQYF. CDR3 sequence (DNA): TGTGCCAGCACCCCAAACCCCAGGCACGAGCAGTACTTC.

The chain carries TRBV28 and TRBJ1-6, with unresolved D. The V gene lost 3 bases and the J gene lost 5 bases, with 11 bases spanning the gap. The CDR3 spans 15 residues. Germline loops: CDR1 MDHEN, CDR2 SYDVKM. This CDR3 reads CASSFLGRNNSPLHF. CDR3 coding DNA: TGTGCCAGCAGTTTCTTGGGCCGCAATAATTCACCCCTCCACTTT.

The chain links TRBV4-1 to TRBJ2-3; D possibly corresponds to TRBD2 (6 bases). CDR3 length: 16 residues. From germline, CDR1 is MGHRA and CDR2 YSYEKL. Trimming pared 2 bases from V and 4 bases from J, leaving 16 bases between. The CDR3, as DNA: TGCGCCAGCAGCCAATCGTTTGGCGGGGTCGCAGATACGCAGTATTTT. Its translation: CASSQSFGGVADTQYF.

This clone was counted once. The J gene is TRBJ2-2, the V gene TRBV5-1, with D possibly matching TRBD1 (5 bases). V gave up 4 bases and J gave up 2 bases, with 12 bases separating them. Germline V gives CDR1 SGHRS, CDR2 YFSETQ. This CDR3 region has 15 residues. The CDR3 here is CASSQQGPNTGELFF. CDR3 in DNA: TGCGCCAGCAGCCAGCAGGGCCCCAACACCGGGGAGCTGTTTTTT.

As for this clone: Other DNA sequences of this sample code for an identical CDR3. As DNA, the CDR3 is TGTGCCAGCAGTGAGCAGGGGAACTATGGCTACACCTTC. It translates to CASSEQGNYGYTF. The rearrangement joins TRBV2 to TRBJ1-2, with a tentative D call TRBD1 (6 bases). Trimming left V 3 bases short and J 2 bases short, with 7 bases between. Per germline, CDR1 SNHLY and CDR2 FYNNEI. The CDR3 length is 13 residues.

The chain couples TRBV21-1 to TRBJ2-7; the D call in the table, TRBD2, was not verified against the DNA. TRBV21-1 represents a pseudogene. The CDR3 consists of 14 residues. The CDR3 loop is CASSALTDGYEQYF. DNA of the CDR3: TGTGCCAGCAGCGCACTAACCGACGGCTACGAGCAGTACTTC.

CDR3 residues: CASPPSGSGSKGEQFF. Written as DNA, the CDR3 is TGTGCCAGCCCACCGTCGGGTAGCGGGAGTAAGGGTGAGCAGTTCTTC. V and J are TRBV28 and TRBJ2-1; 9 bases are a match to TRBD2. The ends lost 8 bases at V and 9 bases at J; junction bases unmatched: 17. Germline CDR1 reads MDHEN; CDR2 reads SYDVKM. This CDR3 has 16 residues. Full variable domain (missing parts from reference TRBV28 and TRBJ2-1): DVKVTQSSRYLVKRTGEKVFLECVQDMDHENMFWYRQDPGLGLRLIYFSYDVKMKEKGDIPEGYSVSREKKERFSLILESASTNQTSMYLCASPPSGSGSKGEQFFGPGTRLTVL.

This clone was picked up one time. V usage is TRBV5-5 and J usage is TRBJ2-3, with D unclear. The germline V gene has CDR1 SGHKS and CDR2 YYEKEE (reference sequence). The CDR3 extends over 14 amino acids. V was clipped by 3 bases and J by 1 base, with 9 bases between them. CDR3 DNA: TGTGCCAGCAGCTCCCCTGGAGGCACAGATACGCAGTATTTT. It specifies CASSSPGGTDTQYF.

The chain combines TRBV7-9 with TRBJ2-1, with TRBD1 matching over 8 bases. The V segment lost 5 bases and the J segment 6 bases; nucleotides outside the gene matches: 18. Per germline, CDR1 SEHNR and CDR2 FQNEAQ (reference sequence). The CDR3 has 18 residues. In nucleotides, the CDR3 is TGTGCCAGCAGCCTCCCCAGGGCACGGACAGGGAGAGGCAATGAGCAGTTCTTC. It translates to CASSLPRARTGRGNEQFF.

The V gene is TRBV12-3 or TRBV12-4, the J gene TRBJ2-3; D unresolved. With 8 bases removed from V and 5 bases from J, the gap between germline ends came to 11 bases. There are 12 residues in the CDR3. CDR3 DNA: TGTGCCAGCCAATATAGCCAAGATACGCAGTATTTT. This sequence encodes CASQYSQDTQYF.

This chain uses TRBV6-5 with TRBJ1-5; possibly TRBD1 for D (5 bases). CDR3 length equals 13 residues. Germline V lookup: CDR1 MNHEY, CDR2 SVGAGI. V dropped 6 bases and J dropped 5 bases, with 11 bases sitting between them. CDR3 loop: CASSAQVDQPQHF. CDR3 sequence (DNA): TGTGCCAGCAGCGCACAGGTAGATCAGCCCCAGCATTTT.

This chain joins TRBV7-2 and TRBJ1-1; 7 bases map to TRBD1. Germline assignment: CDR1 SGHTA and CDR2 FQGNSA. V was pared by 4 bases and J by 4 bases, with 9 bases of the junction left unmatched. The CDR3 length is 15 residues. Written as DNA, the CDR3 is TGTGCCAGCAGCTCCCGACAGGGCCTGGGCACTGAAGCTTTCTTT. It codes for CASSSRQGLGTEAFF.

The genes are TRBV7-9 and TRBJ1-5; the D gene is possibly TRBD1 (5 bases). CDR3 length: 14 amino acids. The germline V and J ends were trimmed by 3 bases and 7 bases, with 13 bases remaining between them. Germline CDR1 and CDR2: SEHNR and FQNEAQ (reference sequence). CDR3 coding DNA: TGTGCCAGCAGCTTGGGCAGGGCTGGCCAGCCCCAGCATTTT. Its protein is CASSLGRAGQPQHF.

This clone has just one count. V and J are TRBV12-3 or TRBV12-4 and TRBJ1-2; D is ambiguous. Trimming shortened V by 1 base and J by 5 bases, and 8 bases separated the two germline ends. The CDR3 is made up of 13 amino acids. The CDR3 DNA is TGTGCCAGCAGTTTAGATCAACGGTATGGCTACACCTTC. Translated, it gives CASSLDQRYGYTF.